The TCR beta chain under discussion was sequenced for a study of blood T cell repertoires in COVID-19. The overall study: Some COVID-19 samples were acute and others convalescent; all came from the United States, Italy and Spain. From T cells, B-cell-depleted T cells, or PBMCs came the material, which was cDNA or gDNA.

Unmatched junction bases numbered 6, after V lost 2 bases and J lost 0 bases. The CDR3 has 17 amino acids. Germline CDR1 is SEHNR and CDR2 is FQNEAQ (reference sequence). In the authors' workflow: Estimates of nucleated cell counts were drawn from the amplification of reference gene primers. Using immunoSEQ multiplex PCR, the repertoire was profiled, and TCRdb retains in-frame clones only, with some absent. Clone size and the V and J calls come from that table; the DNA yielded D and trimming. The sample lists approximately 240,000 clones; approximately 83% were seen once. The sample comprised peripheral blood. The chain recombines TRBV7-9 with TRBJ2-7; TRBD2 matches 11 bases. The sequence was obtained from a woman younger than 45 who had recovered from COVID-19. Here the CDR3 reads CASSLTTTSGDSYEQYF. DNA of the CDR3: TGTGCCAGCAGCTTAACCACGACTAGCGGGGACTCCTACGAGCAGTACTTC.